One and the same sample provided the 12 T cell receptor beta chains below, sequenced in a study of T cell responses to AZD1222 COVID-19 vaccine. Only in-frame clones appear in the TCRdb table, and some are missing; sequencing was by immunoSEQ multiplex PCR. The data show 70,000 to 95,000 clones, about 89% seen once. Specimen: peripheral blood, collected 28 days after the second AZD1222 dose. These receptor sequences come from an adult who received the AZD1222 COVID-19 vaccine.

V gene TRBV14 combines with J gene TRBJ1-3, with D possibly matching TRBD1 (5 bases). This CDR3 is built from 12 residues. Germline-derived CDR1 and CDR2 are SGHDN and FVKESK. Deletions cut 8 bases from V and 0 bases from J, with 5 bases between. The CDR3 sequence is CASGGSGNTIYF. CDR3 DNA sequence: TGTGCCAGCGGGGGCTCTGGAAACACCATATATTTT.

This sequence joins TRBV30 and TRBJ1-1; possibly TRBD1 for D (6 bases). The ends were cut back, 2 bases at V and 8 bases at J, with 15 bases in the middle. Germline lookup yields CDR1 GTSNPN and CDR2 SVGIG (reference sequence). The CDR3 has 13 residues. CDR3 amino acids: CAWSRGERREAFF. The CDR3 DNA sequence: TGTGCCTGGAGTAGGGGGGAACGACGGGAAGCTTTCTTT.

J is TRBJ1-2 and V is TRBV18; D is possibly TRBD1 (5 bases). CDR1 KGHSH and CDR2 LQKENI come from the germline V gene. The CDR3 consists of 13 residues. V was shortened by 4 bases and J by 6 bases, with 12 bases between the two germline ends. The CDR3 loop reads CASSQEGSHGYTF. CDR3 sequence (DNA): TGTGCCAGCTCACAGGAGGGGAGCCATGGCTACACCTTC.

This chain's CDR3 is CASSPRLGHNYGYTF. The CDR3 bases are TGTGCCAGCAGCCCCCGCCTGGGGCATAACTATGGCTACACCTTC. V gene TRBV7-8 combines with J gene TRBJ1-2; a possible D gene is TRBD1 (5 bases). This CDR3 has 15 amino acids. Germline CDR1 reads SGHVS; CDR2 reads FQNEAQ. V shed 5 bases and J shed 1 base, with 14 bases lying between them.

CDR3 loop: CASSATGTGRYEQFF. As DNA, the CDR3 is TGCGCCAGCAGCGCCACCGGGACAGGGAGGTATGAGCAGTTCTTC. V gene TRBV5-1 combines with J gene TRBJ2-1, with 9 positions matching TRBD1. J was trimmed by 8 bases and V by 4 bases; bases with no gene match: 10. The CDR3 consists of 15 residues. The germline CDR1 and CDR2 sequences are SGHRS and YFSETQ.

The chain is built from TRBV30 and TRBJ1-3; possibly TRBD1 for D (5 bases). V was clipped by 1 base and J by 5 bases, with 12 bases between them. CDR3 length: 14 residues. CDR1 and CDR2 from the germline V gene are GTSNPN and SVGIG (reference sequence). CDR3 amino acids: CAWSAGTTRNTIYF. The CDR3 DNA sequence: TGTGCCTGGAGTGCCGGGACTACAAGAAACACCATATATTTT.

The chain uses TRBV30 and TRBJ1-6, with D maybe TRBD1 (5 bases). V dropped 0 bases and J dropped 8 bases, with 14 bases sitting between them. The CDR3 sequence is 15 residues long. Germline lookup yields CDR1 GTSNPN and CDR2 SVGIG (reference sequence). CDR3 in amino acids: CAWSVRGQGDSPLHF. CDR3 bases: TGTGCCTGGAGTGTACGAGGTCAGGGTGATTCACCCCTCCACTTT.

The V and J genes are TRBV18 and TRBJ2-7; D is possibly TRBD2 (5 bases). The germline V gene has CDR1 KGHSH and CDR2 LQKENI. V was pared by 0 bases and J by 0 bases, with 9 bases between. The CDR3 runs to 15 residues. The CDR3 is CASSPPRASSYEQYF. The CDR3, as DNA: TGTGCCAGCTCACCACCGCGGGCGAGCTCCTACGAGCAGTACTTC. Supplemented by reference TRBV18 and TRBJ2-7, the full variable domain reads NAGVMQNPRHLVRRRGQEARLRCSPMKGHSHVYWYRQLPEEGLKFMVYLQKENIIDESGMPKERFSAEFPKEGPSILRIQQVVRGDSAAYFCASSPPRASSYEQYFGPGTRLTVT.

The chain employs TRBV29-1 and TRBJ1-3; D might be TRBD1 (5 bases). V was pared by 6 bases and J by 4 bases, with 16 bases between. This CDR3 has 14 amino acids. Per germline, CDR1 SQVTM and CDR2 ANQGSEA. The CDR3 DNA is TGCAGCGTCAGGGACGGAGCTCCCGGAAACACCATATATTTT. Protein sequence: CSVRDGAPGNTIYF.

CDR3 nucleotides: TGTGCCAGTAGTATAAGGCATACCCACGAGCAGTACTTC. It translates to CASSIRHTHEQYF. The rearrangement joins TRBV19 to TRBJ2-7; D is uncertain. This CDR3 is built from 13 residues. With 2 bases removed from V and 5 bases from J, the gap between germline ends came to 10 bases. Per the germline V gene, CDR1 is LNHDA and CDR2 is SQIVND (reference sequence).

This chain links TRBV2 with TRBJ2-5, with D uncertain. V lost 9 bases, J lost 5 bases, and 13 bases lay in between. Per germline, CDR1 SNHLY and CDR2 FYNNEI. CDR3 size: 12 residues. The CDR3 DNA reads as TGTGCCAGTTCCCACCAGGCGGAGACCCAGTACTTC. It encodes CASSHQAETQYF.

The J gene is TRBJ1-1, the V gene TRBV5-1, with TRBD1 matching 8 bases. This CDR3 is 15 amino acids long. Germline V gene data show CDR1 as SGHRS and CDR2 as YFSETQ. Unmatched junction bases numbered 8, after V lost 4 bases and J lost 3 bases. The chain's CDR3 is CASSPLQGGYTEAFF. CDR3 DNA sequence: TGCGCCAGCAGCCCTTTACAGGGGGGATACACTGAAGCTTTCTTT.